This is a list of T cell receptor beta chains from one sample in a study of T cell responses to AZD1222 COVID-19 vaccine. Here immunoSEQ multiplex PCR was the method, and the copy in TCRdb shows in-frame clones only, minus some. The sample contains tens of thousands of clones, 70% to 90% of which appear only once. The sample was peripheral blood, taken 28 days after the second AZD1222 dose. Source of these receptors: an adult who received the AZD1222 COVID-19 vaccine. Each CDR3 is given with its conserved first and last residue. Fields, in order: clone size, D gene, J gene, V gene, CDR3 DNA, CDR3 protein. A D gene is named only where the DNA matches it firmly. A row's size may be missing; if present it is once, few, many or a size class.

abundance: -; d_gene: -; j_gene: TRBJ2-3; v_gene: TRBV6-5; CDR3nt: TGTGCCAGCAGTTTAGGCCCAGATACGCAGTATTTT; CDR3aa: CASSLGPDTQYF
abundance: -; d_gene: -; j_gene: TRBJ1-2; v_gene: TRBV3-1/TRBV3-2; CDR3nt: TGTGCCAGCAGCCAACTTACAGGGCCTAACTATGGCTACACCTTC; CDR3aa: CASSQLTGPNYGYTF
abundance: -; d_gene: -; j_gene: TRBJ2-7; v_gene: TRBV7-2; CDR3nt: TGTGCCAGCAGCCCATTGGGGGCCTACGAGCAGTACTTC; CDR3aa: CASSPLGAYEQYF
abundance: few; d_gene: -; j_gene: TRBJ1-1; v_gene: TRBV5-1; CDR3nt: TGCGCCAGCCAGGGACTTACGAACACTGAAGCTTTCTTT; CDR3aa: CASQGLTNTEAFF
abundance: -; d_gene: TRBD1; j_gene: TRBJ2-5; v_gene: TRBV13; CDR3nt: TGTGCCAGCAGCTTAGGGACAGGGGGCATGGAGACCCAGTACTTC; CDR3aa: CASSLGTGGMETQYF
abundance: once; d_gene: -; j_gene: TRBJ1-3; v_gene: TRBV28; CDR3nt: TGTGCCAGCAGTTTGGCCCTACTACGGGGAGGAAACACCATATATTTT; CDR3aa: CASSLALLRGGNTIYF
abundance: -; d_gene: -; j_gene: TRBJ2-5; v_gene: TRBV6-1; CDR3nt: TGTGCCAGCAGTGAAGCGCAGACCCATCGAGAGACCCAGTACTTC; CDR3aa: CASSEAQTHRETQYF
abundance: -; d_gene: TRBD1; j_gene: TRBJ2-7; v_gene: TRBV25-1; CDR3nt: TGTGCCAGCAGTGGGGACCGGGACAGGGGCTACGAGCAGTACTTC; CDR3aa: CASSGDRDRGYEQYF
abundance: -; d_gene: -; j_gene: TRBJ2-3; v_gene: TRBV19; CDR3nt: TGTGCCAGTAGTGGCAGCGGGACAGGTACGCAGTATTTT; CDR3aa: CASSGSGTGTQYF
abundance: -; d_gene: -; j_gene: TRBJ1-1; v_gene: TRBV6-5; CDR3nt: TGTGCCAGCAGTTACGGTGTGGGGGACCTGAACACTGAAGCTTTCTTT; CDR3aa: CASSYGVGDLNTEAFF
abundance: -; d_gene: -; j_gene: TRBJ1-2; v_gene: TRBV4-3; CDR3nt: TGCGCCAGCAGCCAAGAAGGGATCTATGGCTACACCTTC; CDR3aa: CASSQEGIYGYTF
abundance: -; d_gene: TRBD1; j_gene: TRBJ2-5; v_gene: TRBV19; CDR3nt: TGTGCCAGTAGTATAGGAGGGACAGCGCAAGAGACCCAGTACTTC; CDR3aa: CASSIGGTAQETQYF
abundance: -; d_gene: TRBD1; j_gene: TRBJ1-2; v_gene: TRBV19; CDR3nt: TGTGCCAGTCGAGTCCCAAGGGGGCGCGACTATGGCTACACCTTC; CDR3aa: CASRVPRGRDYGYTF
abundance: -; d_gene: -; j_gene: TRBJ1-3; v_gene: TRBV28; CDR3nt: TGTGCCAGCAGTTTAGGAGGTTCCAGAAACACCATATATTTT; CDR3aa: CASSLGGSRNTIYF
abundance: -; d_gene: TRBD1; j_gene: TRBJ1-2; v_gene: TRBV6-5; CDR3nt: TGTGCCAGCACCGAACAGGGGAATGGCTACACCTTC; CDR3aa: CASTEQGNGYTF
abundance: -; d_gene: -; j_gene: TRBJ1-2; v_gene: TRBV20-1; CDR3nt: TGCAGTGCTGGAGTCGTCTATGGCTACACCTTC; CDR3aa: CSAGVVYGYTF
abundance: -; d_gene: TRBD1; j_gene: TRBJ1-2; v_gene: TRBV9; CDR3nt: TGTGCCAGCAGCGTGAGGGGGCTTAACTATGGCTACACCTTC; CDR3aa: CASSVRGLNYGYTF
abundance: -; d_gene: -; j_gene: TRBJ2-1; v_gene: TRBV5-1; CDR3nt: TGCGCCAGCAGCGCCGGGACCAACAATGAGCAGTTCTTC; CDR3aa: CASSAGTNNEQFF
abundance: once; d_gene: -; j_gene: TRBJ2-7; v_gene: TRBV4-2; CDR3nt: TGTGCCAGCAACAGACAAGGCAACTACGAGCAGTACTTC; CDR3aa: CASNRQGNYEQYF
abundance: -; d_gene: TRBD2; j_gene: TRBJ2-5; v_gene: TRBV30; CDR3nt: TGTGCCTGGAATGAGGGGAGCGGGGGGGCCGGAGAGACCCAGTACTTC; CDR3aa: CAWNEGSGGAGETQYF
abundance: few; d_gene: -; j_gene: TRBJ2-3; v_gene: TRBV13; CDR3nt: TGTGCCAGCAGCTTAGGACAGATGATGGGCACAGATACGCAGTATTTT; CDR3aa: CASSLGQMMGTDTQYF
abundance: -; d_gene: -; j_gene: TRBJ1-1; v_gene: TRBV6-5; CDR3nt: TGTGCCAGCAACCGGGGCTACGAGGGTGAAGCTTTCTTT; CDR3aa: CASNRGYEGEAFF
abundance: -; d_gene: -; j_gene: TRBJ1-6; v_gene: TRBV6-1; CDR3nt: TGTGCCAGCAGTGAAGCAGGCCCAGGGGCGAGTTCACCCCTCCACTTT; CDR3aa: CASSEAGPGASSPLHF
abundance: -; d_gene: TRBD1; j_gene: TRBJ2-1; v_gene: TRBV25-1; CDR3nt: TGTGCCAGCAGTTCCGACAGGGGAGACTCCTACAATGAGCAGTTCTTC; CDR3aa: CASSSDRGDSYNEQFF
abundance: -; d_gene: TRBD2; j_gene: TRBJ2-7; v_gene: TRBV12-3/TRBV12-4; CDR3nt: TGTGCCAGCAGTTTGAGCGGGGGGTATCAGCAGTACTTC; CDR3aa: CASSLSGGYQQYF
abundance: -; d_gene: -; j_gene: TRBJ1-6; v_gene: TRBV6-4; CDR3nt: TGTGCCAGCAAGAAGGACTCTAATAATTCACCCCTCCACTTT; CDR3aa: CASKKDSNNSPLHF
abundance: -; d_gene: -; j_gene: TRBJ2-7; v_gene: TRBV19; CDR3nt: TGTGCCAGTAGTATAGCGTCAGGGCAATCCTACGAGCAGTACTTC; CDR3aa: CASSIASGQSYEQYF
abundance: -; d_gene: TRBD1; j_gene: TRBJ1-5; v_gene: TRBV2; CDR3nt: TGTGCCAGCAGTGAATCCCGGGACAGGAGCCAGCCCCAGCATTTT; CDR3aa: CASSESRDRSQPQHF
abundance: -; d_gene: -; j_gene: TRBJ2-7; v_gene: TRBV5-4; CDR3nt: TGTGCCAGCAGCTTGTCAGGGAGCTCCTACGAGCAGTACTTC; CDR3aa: CASSLSGSSYEQYF
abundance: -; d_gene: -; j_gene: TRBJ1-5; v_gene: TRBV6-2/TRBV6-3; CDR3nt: TGTGCCAGCAGTTACAACGCAGGGGAAAAGTACTTCCAGCCCCAGCATTTT; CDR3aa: CASSYNAGEKYFQPQHF
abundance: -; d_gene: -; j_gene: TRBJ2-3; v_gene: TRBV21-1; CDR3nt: TGTGCCAGCAGCCCACGGACGAAAGTAACAGATACGCAGTATTTT; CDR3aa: CASSPRTKVTDTQYF
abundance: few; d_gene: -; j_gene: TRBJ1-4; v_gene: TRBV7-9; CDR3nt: TGTGCCAGCAGCAAGACAGTCTCTAATGAAAAACTGTTTTTT; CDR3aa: CASSKTVSNEKLFF
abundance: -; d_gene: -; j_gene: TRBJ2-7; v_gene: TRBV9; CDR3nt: TGTGCCAGCAGCGTCCAGACCAGCTCCTACGAGCAGTACTTC; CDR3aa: CASSVQTSSYEQYF
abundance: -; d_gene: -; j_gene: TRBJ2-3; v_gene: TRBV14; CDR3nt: TGTGCCAGCAGTCCTTTAGACAGGTTCACAGATACGCAGTATTTT; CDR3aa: CASSPLDRFTDTQYF
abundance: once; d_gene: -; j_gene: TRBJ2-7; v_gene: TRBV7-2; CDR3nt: TGTGCCAGCAGCTTAGCGGCAGGTCGGCCCTACGAGCAGTACTTC; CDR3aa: CASSLAAGRPYEQYF
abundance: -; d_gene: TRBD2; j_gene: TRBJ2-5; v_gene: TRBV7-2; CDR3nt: TGTGCCAGCAGCTCCTCTAGCGGGGGGGGAGAGACCCAGTACTTC; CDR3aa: CASSSSSGGGETQYF
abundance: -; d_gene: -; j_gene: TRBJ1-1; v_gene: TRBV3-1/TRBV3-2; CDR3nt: TGTGCCAGCAGCCCTCGACCAGGGAGTGTAGCTTTCTTT; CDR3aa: CASSPRPGSVAFF
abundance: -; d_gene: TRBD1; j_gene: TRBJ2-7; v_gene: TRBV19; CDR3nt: TGTGCCACGGGACAGGGAGAATACGAGCAGTACTTC; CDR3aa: CATGQGEYEQYF
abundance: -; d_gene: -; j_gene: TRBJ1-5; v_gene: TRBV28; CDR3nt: TGTGCCAGCAGACCAGGCCCCAATCAGCCCCAGCATTTT; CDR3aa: CASRPGPNQPQHF
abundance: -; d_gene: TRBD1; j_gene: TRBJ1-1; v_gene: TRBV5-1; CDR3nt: TGCGCCAGCAGCTTGAGGACAGGGGGCGGCACTGAAGCTTTCTTT; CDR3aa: CASSLRTGGGTEAFF
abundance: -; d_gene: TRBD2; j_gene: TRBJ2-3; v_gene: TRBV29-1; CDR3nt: TGCAGCGTTGACAGCGGGGGCGCGTATACGCAGTATTTT; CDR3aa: CSVDSGGAYTQYF